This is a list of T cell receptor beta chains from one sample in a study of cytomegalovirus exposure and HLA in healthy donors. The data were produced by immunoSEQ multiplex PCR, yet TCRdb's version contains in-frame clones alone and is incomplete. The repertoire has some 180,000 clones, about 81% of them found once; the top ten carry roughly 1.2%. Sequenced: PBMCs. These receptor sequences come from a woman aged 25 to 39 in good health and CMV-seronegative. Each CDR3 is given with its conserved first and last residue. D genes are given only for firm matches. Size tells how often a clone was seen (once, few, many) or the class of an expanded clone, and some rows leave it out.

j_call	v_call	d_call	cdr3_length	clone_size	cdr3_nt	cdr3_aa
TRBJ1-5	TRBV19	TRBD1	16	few	TGTGCCAGTAGTATCTTGGGACAGGGAATTCATCAGCCCCAGCATTTT	CASSILGQGIHQPQHF
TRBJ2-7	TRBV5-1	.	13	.	TGCGCCAGCAGCTTGGCTCGTTCCTACGAGCAGTACTTC	CASSLARSYEQYF
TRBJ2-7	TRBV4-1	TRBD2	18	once	TGCGCCAGCAGCCAACAGATTGCGACTAGCGGGGGGGCCTACGAGCAGTACTTC	CASSQQIATSGGAYEQYF
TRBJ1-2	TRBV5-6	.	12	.	TGTGCCAGCAGCTTGGGCGACTATGGCTACACCTTC	CASSLGDYGYTF
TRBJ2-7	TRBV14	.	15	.	TGTGCCAGCAGCCAAGATTGGAGAGGGCCCTACGAGCAGTACTTC	CASSQDWRGPYEQYF
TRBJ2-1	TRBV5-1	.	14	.	TGCGCCAGCAGCCCGAGGACTGTTTCCAATGAGCAGTTCTTC	CASSPRTVSNEQFF
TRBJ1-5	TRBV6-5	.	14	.	TGTGCCAGCATGCTACAGGTAAGCAATCAGCCCCAGCATTTT	CASMLQVSNQPQHF
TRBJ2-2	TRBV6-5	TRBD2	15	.	TGTGCCAGCAGCCCAGCGGGGGGGTACACCGGGGAGCTGTTTTTT	CASSPAGGYTGELFF
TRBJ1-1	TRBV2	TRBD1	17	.	TGTGCCAGCAGTGAATACAGGGGGCCGCTCTCCGGGGATGAAGCTTTCTTT	CASSEYRGPLSGDEAFF
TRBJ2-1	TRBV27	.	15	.	TGTGCCAGCAGACCGCAACTGAGCTCCTACAATGAGCAGTTCTTC	CASRPQLSSYNEQFF
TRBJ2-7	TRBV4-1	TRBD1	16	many	TGCGCCAGCAGCCAACCTGGGACAGGGTCCTCCTACGAGCAGTACTTC	CASSQPGTGSSYEQYF
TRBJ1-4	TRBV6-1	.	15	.	TGTGCCAGCAGGGCAGGGCCGGCTACTAATGAAAAACTGTTTTTT	CASRAGPATNEKLFF
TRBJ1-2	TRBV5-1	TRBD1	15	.	TGCGCCAGCAGCTTGGCGGACAGGGGAAGCAATGGCTACACCTTC	CASSLADRGSNGYTF
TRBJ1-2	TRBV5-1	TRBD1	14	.	TGCGCCAGCAGCTTGGGACAGGGAGTCTATGGCTACACCTTC	CASSLGQGVYGYTF
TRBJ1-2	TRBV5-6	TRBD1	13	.	TGTGCCAGCAGCTCACAGGGGAACTATGGCTACACCTTC	CASSSQGNYGYTF
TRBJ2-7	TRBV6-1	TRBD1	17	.	TGTGCCAGCAGTGAAACCGCTGTAGGACAGGGGGCATACGAGCAGTACTTC	CASSETAVGQGAYEQYF
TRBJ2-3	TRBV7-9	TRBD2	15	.	TGTGCCAGCAGCCAGGAGGGACTAGCCACAGATACGCAGTATTTT	CASSQEGLATDTQYF
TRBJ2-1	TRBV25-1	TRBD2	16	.	TGTGCCAGCAGTGGGGGCGGTGCGGGAGGGTACAATGAGCAGTTCTTC	CASSGGGAGGYNEQFF
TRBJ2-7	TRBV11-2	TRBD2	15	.	TGTGCCAGCAGCGATGTACTAGCGGGAGAACTCGAGCAGTACTTC	CASSDVLAGELEQYF
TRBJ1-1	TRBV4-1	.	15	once	TGCGCCAGCAGCCAACCGTCATACTTGAACACTGAAGCTTTCTTT	CASSQPSYLNTEAFF
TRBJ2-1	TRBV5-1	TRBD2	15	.	TGCGCCAGCAGCTTGTTTGGAGCGGGAGGCGATGAGCAGTTCTTC	CASSLFGAGGDEQFF
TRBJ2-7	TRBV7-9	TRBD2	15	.	TGTGCCAGCAGCTTAGTTACTAGCGGGGCCCACGAGCAGTACTTC	CASSLVTSGAHEQYF